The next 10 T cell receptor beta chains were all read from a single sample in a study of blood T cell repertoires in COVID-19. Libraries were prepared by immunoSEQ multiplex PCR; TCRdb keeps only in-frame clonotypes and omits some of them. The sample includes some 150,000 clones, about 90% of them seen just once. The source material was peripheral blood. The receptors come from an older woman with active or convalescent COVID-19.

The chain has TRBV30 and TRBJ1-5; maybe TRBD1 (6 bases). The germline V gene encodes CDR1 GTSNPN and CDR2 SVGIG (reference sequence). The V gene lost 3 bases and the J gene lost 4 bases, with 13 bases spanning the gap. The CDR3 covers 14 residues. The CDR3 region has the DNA TGTGCCTGGAGCCGGGACAACGGGAATCAGCCCCAGCATTTT. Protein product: CAWSRDNGNQPQHF.

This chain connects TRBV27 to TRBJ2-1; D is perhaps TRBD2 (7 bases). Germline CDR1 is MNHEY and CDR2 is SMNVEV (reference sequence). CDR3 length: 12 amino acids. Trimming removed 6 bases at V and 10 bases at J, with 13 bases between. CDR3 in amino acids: CASRRGGLEQFF. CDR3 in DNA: TGTGCCAGCAGGAGGGGGGGTTTGGAGCAGTTCTTC.

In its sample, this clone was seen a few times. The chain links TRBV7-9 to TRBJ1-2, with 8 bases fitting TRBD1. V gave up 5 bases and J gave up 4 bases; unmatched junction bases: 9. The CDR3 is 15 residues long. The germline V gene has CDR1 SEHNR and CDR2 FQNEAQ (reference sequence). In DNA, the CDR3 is TGTGCCAGCAGCCCGCCCCCGGACAGGGCCTATGGCTACACCTTC. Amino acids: CASSPPPDRAYGYTF.

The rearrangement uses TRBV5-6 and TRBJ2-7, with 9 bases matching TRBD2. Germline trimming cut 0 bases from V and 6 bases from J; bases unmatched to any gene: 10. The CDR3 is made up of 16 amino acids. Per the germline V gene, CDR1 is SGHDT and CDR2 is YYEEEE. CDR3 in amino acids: CASSLERGARLSEQYF. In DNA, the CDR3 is TGTGCCAGCAGCTTGGAGCGGGGGGCCCGTCTGTCCGAGCAGTACTTC.

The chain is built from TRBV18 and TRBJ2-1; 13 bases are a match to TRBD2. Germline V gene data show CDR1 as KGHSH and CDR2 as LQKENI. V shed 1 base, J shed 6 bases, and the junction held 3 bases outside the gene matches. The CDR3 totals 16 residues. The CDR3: CASSPLTSGGANEQFF. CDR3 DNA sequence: TGTGCCAGCTCACCACTTACTAGCGGGGGGGCCAATGAGCAGTTCTTC. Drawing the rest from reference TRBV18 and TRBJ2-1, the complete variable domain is NAGVMQNPRHLVRRRGQEARLRCSPMKGHSHVYWYRQLPEEGLKFMVYLQKENIIDESGMPKERFSAEFPKEGPSILRIQQVVRGDSAAYFCASSPLTSGGANEQFFGPGTRLTVL.

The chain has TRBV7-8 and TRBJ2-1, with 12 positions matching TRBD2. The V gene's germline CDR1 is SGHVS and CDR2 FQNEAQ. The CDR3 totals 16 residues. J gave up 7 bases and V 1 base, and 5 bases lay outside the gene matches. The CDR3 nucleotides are TGTGCCAGCAGCTTAGTTGGTACTAGCGGGGGGAATGAGCAGTTCTTC. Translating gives CASSLVGTSGGNEQFF.

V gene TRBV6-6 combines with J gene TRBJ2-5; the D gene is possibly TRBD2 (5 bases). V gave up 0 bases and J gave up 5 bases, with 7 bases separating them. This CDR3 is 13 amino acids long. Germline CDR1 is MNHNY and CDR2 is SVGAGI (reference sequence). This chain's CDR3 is CASSYSRVETQYF. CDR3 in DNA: TGTGCCAGCAGTTACTCGAGGGTGGAGACCCAGTACTTC.

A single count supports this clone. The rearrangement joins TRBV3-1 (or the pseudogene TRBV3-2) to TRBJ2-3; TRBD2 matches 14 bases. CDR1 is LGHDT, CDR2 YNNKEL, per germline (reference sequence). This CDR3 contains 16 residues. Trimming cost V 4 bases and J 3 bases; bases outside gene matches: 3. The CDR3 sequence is CASSLTSGGGTDTQYF. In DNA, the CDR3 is TGTGCCAGCAGCCTGACTAGCGGGGGGGGTACAGATACGCAGTATTTT.

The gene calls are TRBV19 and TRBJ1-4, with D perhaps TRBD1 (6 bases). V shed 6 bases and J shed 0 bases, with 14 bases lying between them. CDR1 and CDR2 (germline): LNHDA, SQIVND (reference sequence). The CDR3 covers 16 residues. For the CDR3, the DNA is TGTGCCAGTAGCAACAGGGCCCGTGCAACTAATGAAAAACTGTTTTTT. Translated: CASSNRARATNEKLFF.

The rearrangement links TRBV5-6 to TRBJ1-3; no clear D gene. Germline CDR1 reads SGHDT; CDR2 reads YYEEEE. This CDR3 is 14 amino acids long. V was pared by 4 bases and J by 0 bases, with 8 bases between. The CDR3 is CASSPLSSGNTIYF. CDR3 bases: TGTGCCAGCAGCCCGCTAAGCTCTGGAAACACCATATATTTT.